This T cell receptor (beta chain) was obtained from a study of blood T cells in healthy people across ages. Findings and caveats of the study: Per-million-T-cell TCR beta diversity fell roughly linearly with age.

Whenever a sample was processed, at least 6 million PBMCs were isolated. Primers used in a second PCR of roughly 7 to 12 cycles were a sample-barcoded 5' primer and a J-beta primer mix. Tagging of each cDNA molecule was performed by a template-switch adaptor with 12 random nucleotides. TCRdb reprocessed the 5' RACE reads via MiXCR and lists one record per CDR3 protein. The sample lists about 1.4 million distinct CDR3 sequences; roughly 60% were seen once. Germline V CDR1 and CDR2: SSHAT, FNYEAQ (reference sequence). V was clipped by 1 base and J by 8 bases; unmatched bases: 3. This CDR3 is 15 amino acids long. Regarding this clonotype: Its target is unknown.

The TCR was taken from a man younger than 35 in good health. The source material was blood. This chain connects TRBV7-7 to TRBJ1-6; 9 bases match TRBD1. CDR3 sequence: CASSLGTGADSPLHF. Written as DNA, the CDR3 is TGTGCCAGCAGCTTAGGGACAGGGGCGGATTCACCCCTCCACTTT.